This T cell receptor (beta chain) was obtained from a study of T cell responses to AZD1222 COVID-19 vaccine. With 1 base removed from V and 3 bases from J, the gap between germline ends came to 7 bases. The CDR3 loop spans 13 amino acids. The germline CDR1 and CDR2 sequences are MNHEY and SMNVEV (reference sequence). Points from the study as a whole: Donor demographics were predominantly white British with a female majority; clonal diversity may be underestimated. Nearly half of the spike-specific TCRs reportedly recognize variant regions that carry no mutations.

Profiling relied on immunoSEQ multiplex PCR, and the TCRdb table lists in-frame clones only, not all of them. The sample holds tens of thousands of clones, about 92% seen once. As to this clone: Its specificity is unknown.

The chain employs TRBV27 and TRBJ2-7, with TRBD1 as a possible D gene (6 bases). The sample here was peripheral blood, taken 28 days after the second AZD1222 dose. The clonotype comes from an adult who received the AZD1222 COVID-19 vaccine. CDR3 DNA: TGTGCCAGCAGTTTATGGGACAACTACGAGCAGTACTTC. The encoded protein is CASSLWDNYEQYF.